The sequence of this T cell receptor (beta chain) was determined in a study of blood T cell repertoires in COVID-19. Study background: Both acute and convalescent COVID-19 samples were obtained from the United States, Italy and Spain. Sources were T cells, B-cell-depleted T cells, or PBMCs; the material itself was cDNA or gDNA.

In the authors' methods: Reference gene primer amplification yielded estimated nucleated cell counts. The method was immunoSEQ multiplex PCR; TCRdb's version includes in-frame clones alone and lacks a portion of them. From that table come the V and J calls and clone size; the DNA was used to work out D and trimming. This table holds hundreds of thousands of clones, around 90% found once. Between the trimmed V and J ends, which lost 4 bases and 0 bases, there was a span of 14 bases. Germline-derived CDR1 and CDR2 are LGHNA and YNFKEQ. The CDR3 extends over 16 amino acids. Sequencing was carried out using peripheral blood. The chain has TRBV4-2 and TRBJ2-3, with D perhaps matching TRBD2 (6 bases). The source of this sequence is a woman in her 70s with COVID-19, enrolled during active disease. CDR3 sequence: CASSPNPGLSTDTQYF. The CDR3 DNA is TGTGCCAGCAGCCCCAATCCGGGACTGAGCACAGATACGCAGTATTTT.